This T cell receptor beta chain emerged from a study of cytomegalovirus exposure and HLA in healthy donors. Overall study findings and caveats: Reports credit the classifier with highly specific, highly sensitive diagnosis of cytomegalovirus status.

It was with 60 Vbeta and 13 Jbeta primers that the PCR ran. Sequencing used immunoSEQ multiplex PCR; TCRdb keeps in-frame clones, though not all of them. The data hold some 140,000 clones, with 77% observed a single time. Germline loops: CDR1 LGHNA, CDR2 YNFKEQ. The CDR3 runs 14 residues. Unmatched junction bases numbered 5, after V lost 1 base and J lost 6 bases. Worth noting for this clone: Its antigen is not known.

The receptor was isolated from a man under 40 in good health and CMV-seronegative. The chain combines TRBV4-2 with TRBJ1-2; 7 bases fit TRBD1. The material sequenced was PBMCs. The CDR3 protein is CASSQAGQDNGYTF. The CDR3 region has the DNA TGTGCCAGCAGCCAAGCAGGACAGGATAATGGCTACACCTTC.